This T cell receptor beta chain was profiled in a study of blood T cell repertoires in COVID-19. Study overall: PBMCs, B-cell-depleted T cells, or T cells provided the cDNA or gDNA that made up the material.

The CDR3 contains 12 residues. Trimming stripped 4 bases from V and 4 bases from J, with 7 bases between. Per the germline V gene, CDR1 is MNHEY and CDR2 is SMNVEV (reference sequence). Per the original methods: Amplified reference gene primers provided the basis for estimating nucleated cell counts. Clones were read by immunoSEQ multiplex PCR, and TCRdb kept only the in-frame ones, dropping some. The V and J calls and the clone size are those of that table, but D and trimming were determined from the DNA. The sample records about 180,000 clones, about 88% being singletons. The chain carries TRBV27 and TRBJ1-1; D is ambiguous. The specimen was peripheral blood. This clonotype was obtained from a woman under 40 with active or convalescent COVID-19. The CDR3 bases are TGTGCCAGCAGTTCCCTGAGCACTGAAGCTTTCTTT. Translation: CASSSLSTEAFF.